This entry features one T cell receptor beta chain sequence. These data are taken from a study of shared clonotypes between healthy human individuals. Turning to the study itself: The study used three CD4 naive, three CD4 memory, two CD8 naive and one CD8 memory plate per donor.

The CDR3 loop spans 12 amino acids. With 5 bases removed from V and 11 bases from J, the gap between germline ends came to 13 bases. Germline values: CDR1 SNHLY, CDR2 FYNNEI. Per the authors' pipeline: Sequence data from immunoSEQ were junction-only and lacked quality scores; consequently, filtering differed. TCRdb keeps only in-frame clones here, not all; method: immunoSEQ multiplex PCR. V and J calls and clone size follow that table, whereas D and trimming were derived from the DNA. Of around 700,000 clones in the sample, approximately 79% are singletons; the top ten hold approximately 1.8%. The receptor was derived from a woman aged 25 to 45 in good health. Input material: memory CD4+ T cells sorted from blood. Subset: CD45RA-negative fraction. This chain connects TRBV2 to TRBJ1-3; a weak D match, TRBD1 (6 bases). The CDR3 is CASSYREIAIYF. In DNA form, the CDR3 reads TGTGCCAGCAGTTACAGGGAGATCGCCATATATTTT.